This T cell receptor beta chain was obtained from a study of cytomegalovirus exposure and HLA in healthy donors. Study in general: From some 180 million T cells, an earlier analysis saw approximately 110 million unique TCR beta sequences. Study conclusions and caveats: Later on, an analysis tied roughly 17,000 TCR beta sequences to HLA alleles at 0.05 false discovery rate. Later work found that TCR association rates differed between HLA loci; DRB1 had the most and HLA-C the fewest.

From germline, CDR1 is SNHLY and CDR2 FYNNEI. J gave up 5 bases and V 1 base, and 5 bases lay outside the gene matches. This CDR3 comprises 15 residues. PCR primers comprised 60 Vbeta and 13 Jbeta primers. Assay: immunoSEQ multiplex PCR; the TCRdb copy retains only in-frame clones and omits some. The repertoire holds over 110,000 clones, more than 75% seen once, with around 6.6% in the top ten. Notes on this clone: The antigen remains undetermined.

The clonotype comes from a middle-aged woman in good health and CMV-seropositive. Sequencing input: PBMCs. The chain joins TRBV2 to TRBJ2-1, with 7 bases matching TRBD2. The CDR3 protein is CASSEGLAEHNEQFF. CDR3 bases: TGTGCCAGCAGTGAAGGGCTAGCGGAACACAATGAGCAGTTCTTC.